This T cell receptor (beta chain) was sequenced in a study of T-cell memory formation after mild COVID-19. Across the study: Clustering of TCRs was largely donor specific.

TCRdb reprocessed the 5' RACE reads via MiXCR and lists one record per CDR3 protein. The sample has about 430,000 distinct CDR3 sequences, around 17% seen once. General observations from the study: SARS-CoV-2 specificity was not confirmed for second-wave clones peaking on day 37.

A note on this clonotype: Its antigen remains unidentified.

Germline loops: CDR1 SGHRS, CDR2 YFSETQ. The CDR3 has 16 residues. Trimming took 0 bases from V and 0 from J, leaving 10 bases between them. The receptor was isolated from a man between 18 and 35 years old who had mild COVID-19 (a few samples of this study predate the infection). Cell type and time point are not known. The rearrangement joins TRBV5-1 to TRBJ1-3; no firm D call. Material: PBMCs or a T cell subset sorted from them (not recorded which). The CDR3 loop is CASSLERPSSGNTIYF. CDR3 DNA sequence: TGCGCCAGCAGCTTGGAAAGGCCAAGCTCTGGAAACACCATATATTTT.